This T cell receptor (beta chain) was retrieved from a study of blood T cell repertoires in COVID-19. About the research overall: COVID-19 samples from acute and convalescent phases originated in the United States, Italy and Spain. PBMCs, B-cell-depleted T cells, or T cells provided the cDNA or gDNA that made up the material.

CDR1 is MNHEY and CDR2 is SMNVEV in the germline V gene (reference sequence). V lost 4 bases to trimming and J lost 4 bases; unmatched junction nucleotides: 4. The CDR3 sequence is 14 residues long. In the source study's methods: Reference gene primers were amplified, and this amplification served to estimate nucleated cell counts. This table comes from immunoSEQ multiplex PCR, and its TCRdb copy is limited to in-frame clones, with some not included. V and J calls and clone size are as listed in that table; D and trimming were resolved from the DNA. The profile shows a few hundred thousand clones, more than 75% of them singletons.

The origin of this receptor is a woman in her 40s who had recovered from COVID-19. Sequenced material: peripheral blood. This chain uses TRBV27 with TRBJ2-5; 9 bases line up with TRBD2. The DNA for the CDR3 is TGTGCCAGCAGTTCCCGGCGGGAGGGAGAGACCCAGTACTTC. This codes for CASSSRREGETQYF.